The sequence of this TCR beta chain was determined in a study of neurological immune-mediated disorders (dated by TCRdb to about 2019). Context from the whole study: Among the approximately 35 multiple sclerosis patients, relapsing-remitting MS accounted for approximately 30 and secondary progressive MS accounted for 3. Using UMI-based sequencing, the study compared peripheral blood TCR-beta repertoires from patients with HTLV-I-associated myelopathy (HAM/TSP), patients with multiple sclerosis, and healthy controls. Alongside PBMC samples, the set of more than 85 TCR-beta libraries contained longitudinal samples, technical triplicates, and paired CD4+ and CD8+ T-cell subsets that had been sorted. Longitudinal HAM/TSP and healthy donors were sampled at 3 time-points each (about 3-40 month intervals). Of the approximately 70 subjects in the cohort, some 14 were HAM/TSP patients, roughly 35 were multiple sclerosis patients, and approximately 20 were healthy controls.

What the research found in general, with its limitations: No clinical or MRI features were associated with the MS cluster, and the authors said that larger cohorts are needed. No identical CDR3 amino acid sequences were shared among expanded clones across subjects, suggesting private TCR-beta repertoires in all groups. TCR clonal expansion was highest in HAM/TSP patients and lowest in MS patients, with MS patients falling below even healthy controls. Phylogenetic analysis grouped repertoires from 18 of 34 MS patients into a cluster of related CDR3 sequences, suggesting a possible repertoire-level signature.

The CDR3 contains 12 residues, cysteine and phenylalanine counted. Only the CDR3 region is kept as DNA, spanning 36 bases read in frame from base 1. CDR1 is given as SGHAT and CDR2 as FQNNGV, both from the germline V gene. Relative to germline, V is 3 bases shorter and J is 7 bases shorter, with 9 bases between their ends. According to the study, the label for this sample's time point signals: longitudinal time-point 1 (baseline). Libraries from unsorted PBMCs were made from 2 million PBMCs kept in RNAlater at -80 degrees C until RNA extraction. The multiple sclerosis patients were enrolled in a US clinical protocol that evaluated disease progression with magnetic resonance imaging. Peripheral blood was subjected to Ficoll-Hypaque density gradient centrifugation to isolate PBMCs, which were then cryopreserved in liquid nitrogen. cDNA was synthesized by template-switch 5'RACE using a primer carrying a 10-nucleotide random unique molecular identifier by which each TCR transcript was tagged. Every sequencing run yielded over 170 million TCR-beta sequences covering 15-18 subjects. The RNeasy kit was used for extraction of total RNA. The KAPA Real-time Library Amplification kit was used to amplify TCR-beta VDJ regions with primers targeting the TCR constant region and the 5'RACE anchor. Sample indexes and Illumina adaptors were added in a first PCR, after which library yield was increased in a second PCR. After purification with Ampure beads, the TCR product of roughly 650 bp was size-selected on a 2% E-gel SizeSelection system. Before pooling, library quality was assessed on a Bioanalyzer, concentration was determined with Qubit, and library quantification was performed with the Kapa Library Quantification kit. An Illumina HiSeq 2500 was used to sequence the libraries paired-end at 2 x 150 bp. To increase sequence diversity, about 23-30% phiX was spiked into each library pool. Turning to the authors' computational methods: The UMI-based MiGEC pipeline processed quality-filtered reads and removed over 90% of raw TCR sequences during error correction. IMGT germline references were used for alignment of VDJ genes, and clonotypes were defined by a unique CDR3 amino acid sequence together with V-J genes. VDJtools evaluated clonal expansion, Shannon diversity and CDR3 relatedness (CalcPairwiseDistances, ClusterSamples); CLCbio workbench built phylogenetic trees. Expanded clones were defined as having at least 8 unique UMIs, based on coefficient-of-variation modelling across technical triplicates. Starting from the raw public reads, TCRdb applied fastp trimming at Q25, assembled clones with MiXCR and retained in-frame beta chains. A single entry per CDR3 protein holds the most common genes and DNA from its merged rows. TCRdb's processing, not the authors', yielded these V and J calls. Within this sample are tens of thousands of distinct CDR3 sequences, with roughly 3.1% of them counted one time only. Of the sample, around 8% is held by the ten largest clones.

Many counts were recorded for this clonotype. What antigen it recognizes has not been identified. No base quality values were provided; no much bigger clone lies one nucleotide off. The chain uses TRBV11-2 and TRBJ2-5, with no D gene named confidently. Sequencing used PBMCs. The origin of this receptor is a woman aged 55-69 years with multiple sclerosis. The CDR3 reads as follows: CASSFQVVTQYF. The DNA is TGTGCCAGCAGCTTCCAAGTGGTGACCCAGTACTTC.